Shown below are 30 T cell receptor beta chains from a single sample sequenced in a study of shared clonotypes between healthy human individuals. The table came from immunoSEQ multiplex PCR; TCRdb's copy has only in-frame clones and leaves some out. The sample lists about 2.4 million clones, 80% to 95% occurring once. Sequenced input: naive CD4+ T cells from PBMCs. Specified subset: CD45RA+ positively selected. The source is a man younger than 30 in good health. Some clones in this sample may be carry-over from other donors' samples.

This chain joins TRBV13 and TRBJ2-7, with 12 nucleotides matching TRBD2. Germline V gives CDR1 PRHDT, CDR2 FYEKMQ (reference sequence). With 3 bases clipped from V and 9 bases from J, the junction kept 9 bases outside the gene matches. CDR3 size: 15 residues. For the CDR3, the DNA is TGTGCCAGCAGCTTGGGGCCTAGCGGGAGGGCCGCGCAGTACTTC. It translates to CASSLGPSGRAAQYF.

CDR3 DNA: TGCGCCAGCAGCCCGGATTCGGCGGGCAATGAGCAGTTCTTC. It translates to CASSPDSAGNEQFF. V and J are TRBV5-1 and TRBJ2-1, with D tentatively TRBD2 (5 bases). The CDR3 contains 14 residues. Germline CDR1 reads SGHRS; CDR2 reads YFSETQ. V was shortened by 4 bases and J by 6 bases, with 14 bases between the two germline ends.

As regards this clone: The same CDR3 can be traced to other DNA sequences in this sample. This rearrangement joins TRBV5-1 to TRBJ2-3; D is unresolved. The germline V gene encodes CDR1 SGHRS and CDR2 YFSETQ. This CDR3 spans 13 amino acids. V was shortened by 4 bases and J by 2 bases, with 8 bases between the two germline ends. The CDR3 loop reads CASSPSSTDTQYF. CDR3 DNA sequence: TGCGCCAGCAGCCCGTCGTCCACAGATACGCAGTATTTT.

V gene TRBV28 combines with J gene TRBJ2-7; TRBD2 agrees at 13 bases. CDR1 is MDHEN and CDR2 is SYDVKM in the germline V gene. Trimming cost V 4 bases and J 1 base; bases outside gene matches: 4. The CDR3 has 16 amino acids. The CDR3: CASSSSGLAGSYEQYF. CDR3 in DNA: TGTGCCAGCAGTTCCTCGGGACTAGCGGGATCCTACGAGCAGTACTTC.

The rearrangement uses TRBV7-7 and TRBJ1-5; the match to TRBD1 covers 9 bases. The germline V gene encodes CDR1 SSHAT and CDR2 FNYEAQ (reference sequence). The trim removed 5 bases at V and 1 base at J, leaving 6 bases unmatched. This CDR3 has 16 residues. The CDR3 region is CASSLTDRGSNQPQHF. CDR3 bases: TGTGCCAGCAGCCTGACGGACAGGGGAAGCAATCAGCCCCAGCATTTT.

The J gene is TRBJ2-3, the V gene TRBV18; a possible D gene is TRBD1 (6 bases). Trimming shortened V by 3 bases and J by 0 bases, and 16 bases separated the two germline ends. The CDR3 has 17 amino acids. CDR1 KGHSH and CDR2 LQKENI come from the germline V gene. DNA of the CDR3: TGTGCCAGCTCACCCCGGGACATCGCCGCTAGCACAGATACGCAGTATTTT. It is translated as CASSPRDIAASTDTQYF.

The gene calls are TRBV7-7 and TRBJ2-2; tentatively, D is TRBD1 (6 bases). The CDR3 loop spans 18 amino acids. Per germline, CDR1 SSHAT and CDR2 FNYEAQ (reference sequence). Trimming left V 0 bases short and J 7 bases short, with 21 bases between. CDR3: CASSLAAGARVVIGELFF. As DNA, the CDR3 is TGTGCCAGCAGCTTAGCGGCAGGGGCTAGAGTCGTAATCGGGGAGCTGTTTTTT.

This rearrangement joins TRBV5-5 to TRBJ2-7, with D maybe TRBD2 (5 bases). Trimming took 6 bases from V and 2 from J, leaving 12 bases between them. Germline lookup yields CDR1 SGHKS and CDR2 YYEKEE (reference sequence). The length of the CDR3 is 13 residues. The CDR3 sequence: CASKRTAAYEQYF. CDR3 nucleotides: TGTGCCAGCAAACGGACTGCCGCCTACGAGCAGTACTTC.

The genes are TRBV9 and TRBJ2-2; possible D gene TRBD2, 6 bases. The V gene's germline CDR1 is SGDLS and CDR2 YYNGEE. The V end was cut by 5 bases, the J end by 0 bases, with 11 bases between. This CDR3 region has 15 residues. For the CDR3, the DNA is TGTGCCAGCAGAGATAGCGGCGCGAACACCGGGGAGCTGTTTTTT. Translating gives CASRDSGANTGELFF.

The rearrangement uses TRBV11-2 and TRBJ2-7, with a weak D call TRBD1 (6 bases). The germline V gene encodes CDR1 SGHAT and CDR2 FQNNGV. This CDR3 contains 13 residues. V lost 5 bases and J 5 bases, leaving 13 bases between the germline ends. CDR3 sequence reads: CASSHLNRDEQYF. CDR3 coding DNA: TGTGCCAGCAGCCACCTGAACAGGGACGAGCAGTACTTC.

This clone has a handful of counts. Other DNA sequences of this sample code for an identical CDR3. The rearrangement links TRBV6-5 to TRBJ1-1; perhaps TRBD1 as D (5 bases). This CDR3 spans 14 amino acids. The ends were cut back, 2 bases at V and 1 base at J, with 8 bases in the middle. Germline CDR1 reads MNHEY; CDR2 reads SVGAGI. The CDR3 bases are TGTGCCAGCAGTTACGGGGGGGGGAACACTGAAGCTTTCTTT. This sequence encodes CASSYGGGNTEAFF.

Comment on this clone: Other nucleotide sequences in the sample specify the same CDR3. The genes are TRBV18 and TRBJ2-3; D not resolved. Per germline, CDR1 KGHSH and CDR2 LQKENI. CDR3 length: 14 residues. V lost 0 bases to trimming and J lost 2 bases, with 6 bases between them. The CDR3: CASSPPLNTDTQYF. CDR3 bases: TGTGCCAGCTCACCACCTCTAAACACAGATACGCAGTATTTT. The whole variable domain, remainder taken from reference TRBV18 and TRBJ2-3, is NAGVMQNPRHLVRRRGQEARLRCSPMKGHSHVYWYRQLPEEGLKFMVYLQKENIIDESGMPKERFSAEFPKEGPSILRIQQVVRGDSAAYFCASSPPLNTDTQYFGPGTRLTVL.

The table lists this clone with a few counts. Here the CDR3 reads CASSSLGRAGNTIYF. The CDR3 nucleotides are TGTGCCAGCAGTTCCCTGGGCAGGGCTGGAAACACCATATATTTT. V gene TRBV27 combines with J gene TRBJ1-3; perhaps TRBD1 as D (5 bases). The CDR3 is 15 residues long. CDR1 MNHEY and CDR2 SMNVEV come from the germline V gene (reference sequence). The V end was cut by 4 bases, the J end by 2 bases, with 12 bases between.

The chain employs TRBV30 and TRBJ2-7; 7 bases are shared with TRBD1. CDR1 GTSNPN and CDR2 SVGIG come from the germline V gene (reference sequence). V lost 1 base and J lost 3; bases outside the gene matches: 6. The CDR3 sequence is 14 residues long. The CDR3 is CAWSGGTVFYEQYF. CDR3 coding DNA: TGTGCCTGGAGTGGGGGGACAGTGTTCTACGAGCAGTACTTC.

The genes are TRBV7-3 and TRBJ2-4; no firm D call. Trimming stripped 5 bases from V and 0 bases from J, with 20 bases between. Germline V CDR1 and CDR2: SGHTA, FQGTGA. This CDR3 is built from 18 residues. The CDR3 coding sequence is TGTGCCAGCAGCCAATTGGTCCGGGCCCCAATAGCCAAAAACATTCAGTACTTC. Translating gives CASSQLVRAPIAKNIQYF.

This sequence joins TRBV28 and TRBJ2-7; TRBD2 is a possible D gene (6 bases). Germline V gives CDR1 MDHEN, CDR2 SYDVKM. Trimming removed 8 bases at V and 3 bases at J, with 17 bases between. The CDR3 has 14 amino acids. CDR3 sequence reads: CASGRGGARYEQYF. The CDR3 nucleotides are TGTGCCAGCGGTCGAGGAGGGGCTCGCTACGAGCAGTACTTC.

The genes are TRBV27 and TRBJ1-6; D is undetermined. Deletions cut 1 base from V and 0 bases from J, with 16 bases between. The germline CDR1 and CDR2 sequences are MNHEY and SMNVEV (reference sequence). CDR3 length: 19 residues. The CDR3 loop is CASSLFSFGESSYNSPLHF. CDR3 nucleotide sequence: TGTGCCAGCAGTTTATTTAGTTTTGGGGAGAGCTCCTATAATTCACCCCTCCACTTT.

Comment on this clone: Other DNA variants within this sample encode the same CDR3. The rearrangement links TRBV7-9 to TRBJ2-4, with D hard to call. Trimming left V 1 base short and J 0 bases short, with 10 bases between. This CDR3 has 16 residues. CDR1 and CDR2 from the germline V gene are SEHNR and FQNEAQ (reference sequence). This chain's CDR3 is CASSLGGSLAKNIQYF. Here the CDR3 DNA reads TGTGCCAGCAGCTTAGGGGGATCCTTAGCCAAAAACATTCAGTACTTC.

The chain's CDR3 is CASSPWGQGNYEQYF. CDR3 nucleotides: TGTGCCAGCAGTCCCTGGGGACAGGGGAACTACGAGCAGTACTTC. V is TRBV28 and J is TRBJ2-7; 10 bases are a match to TRBD1. The CDR3 has 15 amino acids. With V trimmed by 5 bases and J by 3 bases, 7 bases remained unmatched. Germline loops: CDR1 MDHEN, CDR2 SYDVKM. Complete variable domain (other parts from reference TRBV28 and TRBJ2-7): DVKVTQSSRYLVKRTGEKVFLECVQDMDHENMFWYRQDPGLGLRLIYFSYDVKMKEKGDIPEGYSVSREKKERFSLILESASTNQTSMYLCASSPWGQGNYEQYFGPGTRLTVT.

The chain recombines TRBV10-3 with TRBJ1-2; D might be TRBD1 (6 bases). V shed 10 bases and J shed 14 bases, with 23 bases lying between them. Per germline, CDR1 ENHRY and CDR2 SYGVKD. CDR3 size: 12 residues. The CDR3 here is CATNPAKQGHTF. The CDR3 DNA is TGTGCCACCAACCCCGCAAAACAGGGACATACCTTC.

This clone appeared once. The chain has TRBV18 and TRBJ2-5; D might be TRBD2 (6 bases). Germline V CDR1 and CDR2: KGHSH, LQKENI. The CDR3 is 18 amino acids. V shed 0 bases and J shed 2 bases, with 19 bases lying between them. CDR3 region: CASSPPSGRIGQQETQYF. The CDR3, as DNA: TGTGCCAGCTCACCACCTTCCGGGAGAATCGGCCAGCAAGAGACCCAGTACTTC.

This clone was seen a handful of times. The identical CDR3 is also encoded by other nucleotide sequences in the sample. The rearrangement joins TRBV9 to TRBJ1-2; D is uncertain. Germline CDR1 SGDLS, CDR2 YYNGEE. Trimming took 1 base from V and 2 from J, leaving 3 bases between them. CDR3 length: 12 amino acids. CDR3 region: CASSVSNYGYTF. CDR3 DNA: TGTGCCAGCAGCGTATCGAACTATGGCTACACCTTC.

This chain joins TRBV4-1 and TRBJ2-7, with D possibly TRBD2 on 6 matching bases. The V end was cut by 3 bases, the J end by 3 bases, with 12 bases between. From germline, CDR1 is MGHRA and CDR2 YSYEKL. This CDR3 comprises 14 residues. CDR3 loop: CASSQEQDYYEQYF. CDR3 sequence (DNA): TGCGCCAGCAGCCAGGAACAGGACTACTACGAGCAGTACTTC.

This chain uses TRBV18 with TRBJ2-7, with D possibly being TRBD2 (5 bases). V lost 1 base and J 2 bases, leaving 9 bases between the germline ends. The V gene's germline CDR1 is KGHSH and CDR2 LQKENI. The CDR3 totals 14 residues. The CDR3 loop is CASSPQRAAYEQYF. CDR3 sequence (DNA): TGTGCCAGCTCACCACAGAGGGCCGCCTACGAGCAGTACTTC. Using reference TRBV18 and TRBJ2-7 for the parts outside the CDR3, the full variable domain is NAGVMQNPRHLVRRRGQEARLRCSPMKGHSHVYWYRQLPEEGLKFMVYLQKENIIDESGMPKERFSAEFPKEGPSILRIQQVVRGDSAAYFCASSPQRAAYEQYFGPGTRLTVT.

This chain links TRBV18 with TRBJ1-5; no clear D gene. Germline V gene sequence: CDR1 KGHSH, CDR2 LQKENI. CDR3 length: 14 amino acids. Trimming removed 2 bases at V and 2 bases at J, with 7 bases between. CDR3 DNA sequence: TGTGCCAGCTCACCAGGTGAGGGCAATCAGCCCCAGCATTTT. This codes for CASSPGEGNQPQHF. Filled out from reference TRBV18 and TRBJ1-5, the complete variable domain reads NAGVMQNPRHLVRRRGQEARLRCSPMKGHSHVYWYRQLPEEGLKFMVYLQKENIIDESGMPKERFSAEFPKEGPSILRIQQVVRGDSAAYFCASSPGEGNQPQHFGDGTRLSIL.

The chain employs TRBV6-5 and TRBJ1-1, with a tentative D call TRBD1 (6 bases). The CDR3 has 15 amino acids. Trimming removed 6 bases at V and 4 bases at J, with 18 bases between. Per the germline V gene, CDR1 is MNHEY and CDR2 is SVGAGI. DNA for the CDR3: TGTGCCAGCAGGAACCTGGGGGGCCCGGGCACTGAAGCTTTCTTT. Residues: CASRNLGGPGTEAFF.

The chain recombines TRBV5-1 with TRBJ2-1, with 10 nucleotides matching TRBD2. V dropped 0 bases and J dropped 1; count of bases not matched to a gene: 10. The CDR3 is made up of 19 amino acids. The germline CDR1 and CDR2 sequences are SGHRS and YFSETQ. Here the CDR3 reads CASSLGPAGGLVSYNEQFF. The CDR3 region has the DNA TGCGCCAGCAGCTTGGGTCCAGCGGGAGGGCTGGTTTCCTACAATGAGCAGTTCTTC.

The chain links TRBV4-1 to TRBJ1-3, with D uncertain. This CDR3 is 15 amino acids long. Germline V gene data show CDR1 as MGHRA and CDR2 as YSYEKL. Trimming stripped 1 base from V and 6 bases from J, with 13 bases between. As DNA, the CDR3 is TGCGCCAGCAGCCAAGTATCCCCCGCTCTAAACACCATATATTTT. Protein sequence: CASSQVSPALNTIYF.

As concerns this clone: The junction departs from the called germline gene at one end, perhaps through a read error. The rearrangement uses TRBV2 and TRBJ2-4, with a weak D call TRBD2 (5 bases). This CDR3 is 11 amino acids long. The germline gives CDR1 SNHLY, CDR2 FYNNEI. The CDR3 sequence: CASSEAGNMDF. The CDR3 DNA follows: TGTGCCAGCAGTGAGGCCGGGAACATGGACTTC. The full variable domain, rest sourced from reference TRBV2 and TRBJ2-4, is EPEVTQTPSHQVTQMGQEVILRCVPISNHLYFYWYRQILGQKVEFLVSFYNNEISEKSEIFDDQFSVERPDGSNFTLKIRSTKLEDSAMYFCASSEAGNMDFGAGTRLSVL.

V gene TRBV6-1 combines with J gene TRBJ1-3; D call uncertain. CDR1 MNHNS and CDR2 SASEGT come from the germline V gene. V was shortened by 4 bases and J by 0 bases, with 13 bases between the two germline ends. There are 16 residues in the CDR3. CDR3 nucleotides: TGTGCCAGCAGTGGCTCGGACGGGAGCTCTGGAAACACCATATATTTT. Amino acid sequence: CASSGSDGSSGNTIYF.